The 18 T cell receptor beta chains below were found in one sample sequenced in a study of blood T cell repertoires in COVID-19. Assay: immunoSEQ multiplex PCR; the TCRdb copy retains only in-frame clones and omits some. The sample comprises approximately 290,000 clones, more than 85% of which are singletons, and about 2% rests with the top ten. Specimen: peripheral blood. The receptors derive from a woman aged 25 to 39 with COVID-19, enrolled during active disease.

V and J are TRBV19 and TRBJ2-3; D possibly corresponds to TRBD2 (6 bases). The germline CDR1 and CDR2 sequences are LNHDA and SQIVND (reference sequence). Between the trimmed V and J ends, which lost 3 bases and 0 bases, there was a span of 13 bases. CDR3 length: 16 amino acids. The CDR3 region has the DNA TGTGCCAGTAGTATGTTCTCGGGGACTAGCACAGATACGCAGTATTTT. It translates to CASSMFSGTSTDTQYF.

The chain links TRBV28 to TRBJ1-5; 7 bases align to TRBD1. The CDR3 contains 15 residues. V gave up 2 bases and J gave up 5 bases; unmatched junction bases: 6. Germline V gene data show CDR1 as MDHEN and CDR2 as SYDVKM. CDR3 amino acids: CASSLVQGRDQPQHF. CDR3 DNA sequence: TGTGCCAGCAGTTTAGTACAGGGGCGGGATCAGCCCCAGCATTTT.

This clone showed up just once. V usage is TRBV13 and J usage is TRBJ2-1, with 15 bases aligning to TRBD2. Germline trimming cut 4 bases from V and 14 bases from J; bases unmatched to any gene: 9. CDR3 length equals 15 residues. Germline V gives CDR1 PRHDT, CDR2 FYEKMQ (reference sequence). The CDR3 DNA reads as TGTGCCAGCAGCTCCGGGACTAGCGGGAGGTCGGAGGAGTTCTTC. The encoded protein is CASSSGTSGRSEEFF.

The J gene is TRBJ2-1, the V gene TRBV5-4; 8 nucleotides line up with TRBD1. CDR3 length equals 15 residues. V trimming: 4 bases; J trimming: 4 bases; junction bases outside the gene matches: 7. Germline assignment: CDR1 SGHNT and CDR2 YYREEE (reference sequence). CDR3 nucleotide sequence: TGTGCCAGCAGCGTGGACAGGGTTCCTTACAATGAGCAGTTCTTC. Translation gives CASSVDRVPYNEQFF.

This clone appeared once. Compared with germline, one end of the junction differs, possibly owing to a read error. The CDR3 DNA reads as TGTGCCAGCAGTAGCGGGAACCCCGGGGAGCTGTTTTTT. As protein: CASSSGNPGELFF. The V gene is TRBV6-5, the J gene TRBJ2-2; 7 bases agree with TRBD2. CDR1 and CDR2 from the germline V gene are MNHEY and SVGAGI. The CDR3 has 13 amino acids.

The chain couples TRBV11-2 to TRBJ1-2; D uncertain. CDR3 length: 15 amino acids. Trimming left V 1 base short and J 1 base short, with 10 bases between. Germline V gene data show CDR1 as SGHAT and CDR2 as FQNNGV. The CDR3 reads CASSLVRRDNYGYTF. CDR3 nucleotide sequence: TGTGCCAGCAGCTTAGTGCGGAGAGATAACTATGGCTACACCTTC.

This chain joins TRBV5-1 and TRBJ1-5; a weak D match, TRBD1 (6 bases). The V end was cut by 4 bases, the J end by 4 bases, with 15 bases between. The CDR3 is 15 amino acids. Germline CDR1 and CDR2: SGHRS and YFSETQ. The CDR3 region is CASSPTGMGNQPQHF. The CDR3 bases are TGCGCCAGCAGCCCAACAGGGATGGGTAATCAGCCCCAGCATTTT.

The V call is TRBV4-1, the J call TRBJ2-7; D may be TRBD2 (6 bases). Germline loops: CDR1 MGHRA, CDR2 YSYEKL. Trimming took 0 bases from V and 1 from J, leaving 16 bases between them. CDR3 length: 17 residues. The CDR3 sequence is CASSQEYTGVGSYEQYF. The CDR3 DNA reads TGCGCCAGCAGCCAAGAATATACGGGGGTGGGTTCCTACGAGCAGTACTTC.

The rearrangement uses TRBV29-1 and TRBJ2-7; D unclear. This CDR3 has 12 residues. V shed 4 bases and J shed 4 bases, with 11 bases lying between them. Germline assignment: CDR1 SQVTM and CDR2 ANQGSEA. CDR3 in amino acids: CSVGDIGYEQYF. The CDR3 coding sequence is TGCAGCGTTGGAGACATCGGGTACGAGCAGTACTTC.

A few counts support this clone. The chain uses TRBV2 and TRBJ1-1; D is unresolved. CDR1 SNHLY and CDR2 FYNNEI come from the germline V gene. The V end lost 5 bases, the J end lost 0 bases, and 13 bases lay between the germline ends. The CDR3 runs to 15 residues. CDR3 sequence reads: CASSFGRGLNTEAFF. For the CDR3, the DNA is TGTGCCAGCAGTTTCGGACGAGGGCTGAACACTGAAGCTTTCTTT.

In nucleotides, the CDR3 is TGTGCCACCAAAGAGGGGGCGGGAGATACGCAGTATTTT. It yields the protein CATKEGAGDTQYF. The V call is TRBV24-1, the J call TRBJ2-3; 7 nucleotides match TRBD1. The CDR3 has 13 amino acids. The ends lost 8 bases at V and 5 bases at J; junction bases unmatched: 6. CDR1 is KGHDR, CDR2 SFDVKD, per germline.

The chain carries TRBV4-1 and TRBJ2-7; TRBD2 agrees at 7 bases. This CDR3 is built from 16 residues. Per the germline V gene, CDR1 is MGHRA and CDR2 is YSYEKL. V trimming: 2 bases; J trimming: 2 bases; junction bases outside the gene matches: 9. The CDR3 DNA sequence: TGCGCCAGCAGCCAAAGCCGGGCTAGCGGTACCTACGAGCAGTACTTC. It is translated as CASSQSRASGTYEQYF.

This clone was recorded once. The DNA for the CDR3 is TGCGCCAGCAGCGAGATCTTCGTAGCGGGAGGGAACTACGAGCAGTACTTC. This gives the protein CASSEIFVAGGNYEQYF. V is TRBV4-1 and J is TRBJ2-7; 11 bases align to TRBD2. The germline CDR1 and CDR2 sequences are MGHRA and YSYEKL. The ends lost 5 bases at V and 3 bases at J; junction bases unmatched: 12. The CDR3 covers 17 residues.

The chain employs TRBV10-2 and TRBJ2-7, with TRBD1 matching 9 bases. The V segment lost 9 bases and the J segment 4 bases; nucleotides outside the gene matches: 10. CDR1 and CDR2 (germline): WSHSY, SAAADI. The length of the CDR3 is 14 residues. CDR3: CASKTGTGKYEQYF. The DNA for the CDR3 is TGCGCCAGTAAGACCGGGACAGGGAAGTACGAGCAGTACTTC.

This chain links TRBV21-1 with TRBJ2-7; the DNA was not used to check the table's D call, TRBD1. TRBV21-1 represents a pseudogene. The CDR3 runs to 15 residues. In DNA form, the CDR3 reads TGTGCCAGCAGAACCCTAGGGACAGATCCCTACGAGCAGTACTTC. It specifies CASRTLGTDPYEQYF.

This clone was observed a few times. Distinct nucleotide sequences in the sample also encode this CDR3. The chain is built from TRBV7-6 and TRBJ2-7; 7 bases fit TRBD1. The germline V gene has CDR1 SGHVS and CDR2 FNYEAQ. With V trimmed by 1 base and J by 7 bases, 4 bases remained unmatched. CDR3 length equals 13 residues. The CDR3 nucleotides are TGTGCCAGCAGCTTAGAGGGGGCACGGGAGCAGTACTTC. This gives the protein CASSLEGAREQYF.

The rearrangement joins TRBV7-6 to TRBJ1-3, with D perhaps TRBD1 (5 bases). Germline CDR1 reads SGHVS; CDR2 reads FNYEAQ. The V end was cut by 6 bases, the J end by 7 bases, with 13 bases between. There are 13 residues in the CDR3. The CDR3 DNA reads as TGTGCCAGCAGTCCCTCAGGGCTGAACACCATATATTTT. This sequence encodes CASSPSGLNTIYF.

The chain recombines TRBV4-1 with TRBJ1-6; no clear D. CDR3 length: 16 amino acids. V lost 1 base and J lost 7, with 14 bases in between. Per the germline V gene, CDR1 is MGHRA and CDR2 is YSYEKL. For the CDR3, the DNA is TGCGCCAGCAGCCAAGGACGGGTTGGTGGGAATTCACCCCTCCACTTT. Its translation: CASSQGRVGGNSPLHF.